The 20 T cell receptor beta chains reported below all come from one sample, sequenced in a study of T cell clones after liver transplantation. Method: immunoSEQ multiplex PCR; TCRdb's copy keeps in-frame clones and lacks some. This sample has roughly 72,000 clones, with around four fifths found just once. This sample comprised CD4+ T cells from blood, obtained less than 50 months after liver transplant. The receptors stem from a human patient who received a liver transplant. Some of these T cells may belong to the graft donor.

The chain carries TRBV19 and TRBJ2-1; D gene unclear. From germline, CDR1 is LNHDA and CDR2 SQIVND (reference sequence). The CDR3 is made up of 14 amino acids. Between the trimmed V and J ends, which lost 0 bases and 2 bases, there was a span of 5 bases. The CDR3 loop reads CASSIDGAYNEQFF. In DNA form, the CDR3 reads TGTGCCAGTAGTATAGACGGAGCCTACAATGAGCAGTTCTTC.

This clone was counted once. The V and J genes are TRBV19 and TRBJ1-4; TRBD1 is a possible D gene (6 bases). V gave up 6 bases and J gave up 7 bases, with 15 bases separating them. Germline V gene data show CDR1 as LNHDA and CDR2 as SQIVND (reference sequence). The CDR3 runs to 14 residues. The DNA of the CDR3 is TGTGCCAGTAGGTTCGGGGGCGGGAGTGAAAAACTGTTTTTT. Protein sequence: CASRFGGGSEKLFF. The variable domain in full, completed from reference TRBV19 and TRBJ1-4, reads DGGITQSPKYLFRKEGQNVTLSCEQNLNHDAMYWYRQDPGQGLRLIYYSQIVNDFQKGDIAEGYSVSREKKESFPLTVTSAQKNPTAFYLCASRFGGGSEKLFFGSGTQLSVL.

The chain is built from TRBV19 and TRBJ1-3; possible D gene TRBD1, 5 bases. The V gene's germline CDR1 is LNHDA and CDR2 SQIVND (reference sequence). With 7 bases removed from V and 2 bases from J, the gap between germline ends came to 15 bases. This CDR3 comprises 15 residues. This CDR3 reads CASTTGLEAGNTIYF. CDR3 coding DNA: TGTGCCAGTACGACGGGGCTAGAGGCTGGAAACACCATATATTTT.

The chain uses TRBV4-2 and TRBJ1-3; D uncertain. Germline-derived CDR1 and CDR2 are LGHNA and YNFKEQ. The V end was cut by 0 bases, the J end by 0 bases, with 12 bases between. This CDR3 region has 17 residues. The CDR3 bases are TGTGCCAGCAGCCAAGATAGCGCGGGGTTCTCTGGAAACACCATATATTTT. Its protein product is CASSQDSAGFSGNTIYF.

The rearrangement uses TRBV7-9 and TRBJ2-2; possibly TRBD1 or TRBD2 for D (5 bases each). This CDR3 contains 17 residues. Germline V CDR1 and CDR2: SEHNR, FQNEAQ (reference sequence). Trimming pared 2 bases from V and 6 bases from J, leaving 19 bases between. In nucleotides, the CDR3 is TGTGCCAGCAGCTTAAAGCCGGGACCGCGGGTTTCCGGGGAGCTGTTTTTT. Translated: CASSLKPGPRVSGELFF.

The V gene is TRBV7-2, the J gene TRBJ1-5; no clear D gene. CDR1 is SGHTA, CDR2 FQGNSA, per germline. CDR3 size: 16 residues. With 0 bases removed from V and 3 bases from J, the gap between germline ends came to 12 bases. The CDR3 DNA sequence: TGTGCCAGCAGCTTAGCTCCGAGCCCAGCCAATCAGCCCCAGCATTTT. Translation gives CASSLAPSPANQPQHF.

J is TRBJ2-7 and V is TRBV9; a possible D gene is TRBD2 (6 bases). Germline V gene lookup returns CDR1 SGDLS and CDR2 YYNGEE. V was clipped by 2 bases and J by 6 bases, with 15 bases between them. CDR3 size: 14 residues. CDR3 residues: CASSVNAGRSEQYF. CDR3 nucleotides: TGTGCCAGCAGCGTCAATGCGGGACGTTCCGAGCAGTACTTC.

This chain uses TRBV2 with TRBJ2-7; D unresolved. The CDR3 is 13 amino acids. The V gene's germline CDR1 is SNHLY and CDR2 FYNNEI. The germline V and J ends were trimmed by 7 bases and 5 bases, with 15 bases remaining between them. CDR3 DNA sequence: TGTGCCAGCATATCGGAAATCCCTGACGAGCAGTACTTC. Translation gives CASISEIPDEQYF.

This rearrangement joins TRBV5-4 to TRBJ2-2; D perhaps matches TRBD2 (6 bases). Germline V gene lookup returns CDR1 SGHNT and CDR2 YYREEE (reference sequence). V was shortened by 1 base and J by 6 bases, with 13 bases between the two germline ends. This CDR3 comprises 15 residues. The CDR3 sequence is CASSLFFRGAGELFF. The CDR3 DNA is TGTGCCAGCAGCTTGTTCTTTCGCGGGGCCGGGGAGCTGTTTTTT.

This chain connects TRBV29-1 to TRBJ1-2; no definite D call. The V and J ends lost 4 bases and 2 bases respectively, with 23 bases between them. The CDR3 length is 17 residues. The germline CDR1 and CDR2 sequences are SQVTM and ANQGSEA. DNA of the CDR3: TGCAGCGTTGGGGAGCCAGCTCTCAGGAAGATGAACTATGGCTACACCTTC. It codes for CSVGEPALRKMNYGYTF. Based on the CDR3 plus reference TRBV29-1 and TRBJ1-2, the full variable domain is SAVISQKPSRDICQRGTSLTIQCQVDSQVTMMFWYRQQPGQSLTLIATANQGSEATYESGFVIDKFPISRPNLTFSTLTVSNMSPEDSSIYLCSVGEPALRKMNYGYTFGSGTRLTVV.

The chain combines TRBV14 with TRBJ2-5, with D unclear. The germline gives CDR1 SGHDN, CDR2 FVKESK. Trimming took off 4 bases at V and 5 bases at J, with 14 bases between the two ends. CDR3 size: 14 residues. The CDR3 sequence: CASSPSSAVETQYF. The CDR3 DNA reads TGTGCCAGCAGCCCCTCTAGTGCGGTCGAGACCCAGTACTTC.

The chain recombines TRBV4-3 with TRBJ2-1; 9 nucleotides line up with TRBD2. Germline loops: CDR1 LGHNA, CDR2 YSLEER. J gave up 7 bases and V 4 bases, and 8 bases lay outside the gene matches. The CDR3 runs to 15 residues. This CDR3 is CASSPQTSGYNEQFF. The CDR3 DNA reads TGCGCCAGCAGCCCACAGACTAGCGGATATAATGAGCAGTTCTTC.

The CDR3 sequence is CASIMTGEKLFF. The CDR3 DNA reads as TGTGCCAGCATCATGACCGGAGAAAAACTGTTTTTT. The rearrangement links TRBV2 to TRBJ1-4; the D is unclear. With 7 bases removed from V and 8 bases from J, the gap between germline ends came to 11 bases. The CDR3 totals 12 residues. Germline lookup yields CDR1 SNHLY and CDR2 FYNNEI.

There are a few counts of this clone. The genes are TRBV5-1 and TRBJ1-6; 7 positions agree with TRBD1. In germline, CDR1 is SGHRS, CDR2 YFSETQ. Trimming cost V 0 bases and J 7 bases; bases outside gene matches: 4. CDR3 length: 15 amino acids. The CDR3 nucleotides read TGCGCCAGCAGCTTGGCCCAGGGGGGGAATTCACCCCTCCACTTT. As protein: CASSLAQGGNSPLHF.

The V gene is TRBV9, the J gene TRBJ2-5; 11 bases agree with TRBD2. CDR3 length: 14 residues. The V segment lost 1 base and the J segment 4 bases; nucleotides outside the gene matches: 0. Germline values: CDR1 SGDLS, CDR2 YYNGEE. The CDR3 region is CASSVLAGGETQYF. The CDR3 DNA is TGTGCCAGCAGCGTACTAGCGGGGGGAGAGACCCAGTACTTC.

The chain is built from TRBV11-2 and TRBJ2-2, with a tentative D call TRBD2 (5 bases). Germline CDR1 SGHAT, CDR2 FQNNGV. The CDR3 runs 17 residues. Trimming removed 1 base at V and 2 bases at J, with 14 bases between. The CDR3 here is CASSLGGPRRNTGELFF. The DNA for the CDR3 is TGTGCCAGCAGCTTAGGCGGGCCCAGGAGAAACACCGGGGAGCTGTTTTTT.

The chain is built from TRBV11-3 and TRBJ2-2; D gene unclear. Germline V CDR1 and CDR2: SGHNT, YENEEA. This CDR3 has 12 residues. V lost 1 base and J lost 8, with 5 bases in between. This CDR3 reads CASSLVGGELFF. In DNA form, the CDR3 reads TGTGCCAGCAGCTTAGTCGGTGGGGAGCTGTTTTTT.

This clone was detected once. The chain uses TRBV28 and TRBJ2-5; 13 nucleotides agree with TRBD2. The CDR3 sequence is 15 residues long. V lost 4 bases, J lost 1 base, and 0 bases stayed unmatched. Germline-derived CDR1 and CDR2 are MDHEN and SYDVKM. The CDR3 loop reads CASSWTSGGQETQYF. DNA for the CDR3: TGTGCCAGCAGTTGGACTAGCGGGGGCCAAGAGACCCAGTACTTC.

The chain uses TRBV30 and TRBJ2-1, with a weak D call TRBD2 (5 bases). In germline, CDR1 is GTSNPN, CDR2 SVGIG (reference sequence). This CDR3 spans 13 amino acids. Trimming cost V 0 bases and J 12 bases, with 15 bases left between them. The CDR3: CAWSVSEGFGQFF. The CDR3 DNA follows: TGTGCCTGGAGTGTCTCAGAGGGTTTCGGGCAGTTCTTC.

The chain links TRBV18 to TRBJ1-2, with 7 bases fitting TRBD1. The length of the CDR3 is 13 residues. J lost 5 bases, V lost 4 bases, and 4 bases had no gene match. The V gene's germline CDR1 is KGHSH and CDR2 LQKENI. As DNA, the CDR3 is TGTGCCAGCTCACGGGACAGCCTTTATGGCTACACCTTC. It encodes CASSRDSLYGYTF.